A selection of T cell receptor beta chains follows, all from one sample in a study of OX40 agonist ivuxolimab in advanced cancers. Assay used: immunoSEQ multiplex PCR; TCRdb lists only in-frame clones, some missing. Counted here are 55,000 to 80,000 clones, roughly four fifths occurring once; the ten biggest clones make up more than 0.8%. Specimen: CD4+ or CD8+ T cells sorted from blood, collected in a trial of the OX40 agonist ivuxolimab. All receptors derive from an adult with an advanced solid tumor such as melanoma, head and neck, liver or kidney cancer. The CDR3 runs from the conserved cysteine through the conserved F or W. Fields, in order: J gene, D gene, V gene, clone size, CDR3 protein, CDR3 DNA. A D gene is named only where the DNA matches it firmly. The size of a clone is reported for some rows only, either as once, few or many, or as a class for expanded clones.

TRBJ2-7,.,TRBV4-1,.,CASSQAGTLGYEQYF,TGCGCCAGCAGCCAAGCCGGGACATTGGGCTACGAGCAGTACTTC
TRBJ1-1,.,TRBV19,.,CASTFGGGRTEAFF,TGTGCCAGTACCTTTGGCGGGGGGCGCACTGAAGCTTTCTTT
TRBJ2-4,.,TRBV6-1,.,CASSEGIGLNIQYF,TGTGCCAGCAGTGAAGGAATCGGCCTTAACATTCAGTACTTC
TRBJ1-5,.,TRBV10-2,.,CASSSGGGQPQHF,TGCGCCAGCAGTTCAGGAGGGGGTCAGCCCCAGCATTTT
TRBJ2-7,TRBD1,TRBV11-2,.,CASSQTDRARQYEQYF,TGTGCCAGCAGCCAGACGGACAGGGCTCGTCAATACGAGCAGTACTTC
TRBJ2-7,TRBD2,TRBV7-2,.,CASSLAALSSYEQYF,TGTGCCAGCAGTCTAGCGGCCCTAAGCTCCTACGAGCAGTACTTC
TRBJ1-3,.,TRBV30,.,CAWSVERPGNTIYF,TGTGCCTGGAGTGTAGAAAGGCCTGGAAACACCATATATTTT
TRBJ1-1,.,TRBV30,few,CAWSGTLNTEAFF,TGTGCCTGGAGCGGGACTTTGAACACTGAAGCTTTCTTT
TRBJ2-5,TRBD2,TRBV15,.,CATSGRGGMETQYF,TGTGCCACCAGCGGGCGGGGGGGCATGGAGACCCAGTACTTC
TRBJ2-2,.,TRBV4-3,once,CASSQVLATGELFF,TGCGCCAGCAGCCAAGTACTAGCTACCGGGGAGCTGTTTTTT
TRBJ1-2,.,TRBV5-1,few,CASSSGVSPSYGYTF,TGCGCCAGCAGCTCAGGGGTCTCCCCTAGCTATGGCTACACCTTC
TRBJ2-3,.,TRBV9,.,CASRGGAPPYTDTQYF,TGTGCCAGCAGAGGTGGGGCTCCCCCCTACACAGATACGCAGTATTTT
TRBJ2-5,.,TRBV5-3,few,CARSLVAGGQGFQETQYF,TGTGCCAGAAGCTTGGTGGCGGGGGGACAGGGATTCCAAGAGACCCAGTACTTC
TRBJ2-7,.,TRBV7-6,few,CASSLTQASYEQYF,TGTGCCAGCAGTTTGACCCAGGCTAGCTACGAGCAGTACTTC
TRBJ1-1,.,TRBV18,.,CASSPNGLAAEAFF,TGTGCCAGCTCACCAAACGGTTTAGCGGCTGAAGCTTTCTTT
TRBJ1-2,TRBD1,TRBV5-5,.,CASSLRTGGSGYTF,TGTGCCAGCAGCTTGCGCACAGGGGGCAGTGGCTACACCTTC
TRBJ1-4,.,TRBV4-3,few,CASSQGGKEKLFF,TGCGCCAGCAGCCAAGGGGGGAAGGAAAAACTGTTTTTT
TRBJ1-5,.,TRBV30,.,CAWSDGNSNQPQHF,TGTGCCTGGAGTGACGGCAATAGCAATCAGCCCCAGCATTTT
TRBJ1-2,.,TRBV19,.,CASSTLAANYGYTF,TGTGCCAGTAGCACCCTCGCGGCGAACTATGGCTACACCTTC
TRBJ2-5,.,TRBV19,.,CASSIDPGVETQYF,TGTGCCAGTAGTATAGATCCAGGGGTGGAGACCCAGTACTTC
TRBJ1-5,.,TRBV2,.,CASKSESNQPQHF,TGTGCCAGCAAGTCAGAGTCCAATCAGCCCCAGCATTTT
TRBJ2-7,.,TRBV27,.,CASSLRQAYEQYF,TGTGCCAGCAGTCTAAGACAAGCCTACGAGCAGTACTTC
TRBJ1-3,.,TRBV2,.,CASRRTGGSGNTIYF,TGTGCCAGCAGACGAACGGGGGGCTCTGGAAACACCATATATTTT
TRBJ2-3,TRBD2,TRBV10-1,.,CASTAGLAGADTQYF,TGCGCCAGCACTGCGGGACTAGCGGGGGCGGATACGCAGTATTTT
TRBJ2-2,.,TRBV5-5,.,CASSLQTTGIGELFF,TGTGCCAGCAGCTTACAAACAACAGGGATCGGGGAGCTGTTTTTT
TRBJ1-2,.,TRBV9,.,CASSAQMAEIYGYTF,TGTGCCAGCAGCGCACAGATGGCAGAAATTTATGGCTACACCTTC
TRBJ2-6,.,TRBV30,.,CAWSRSGSRRSGANVLTF,TGTGCCTGGAGCCGGTCGGGTAGCAGACGCTCTGGGGCCAACGTCCTGACTTTC
TRBJ1-2,.,TRBV7-6,once,CASSLLPPQGNGAGGYYGYTF,TGTGCCAGCAGCTTGCTACCACCGCAGGGGAACGGCGCGGGGGGGTACTATGGCTACACCTTC
TRBJ2-2,.,TRBV5-1,.,CASSLVAETGELFF,TGCGCCAGCAGCTTGGTTGCAGAAACCGGGGAGCTGTTTTTT
TRBJ2-5,.,TRBV5-1,.,CASSLDRVGETQYF,TGCGCCAGCAGCTTGGACAGGGTGGGAGAGACCCAGTACTTC
TRBJ1-1,.,TRBV5-1,.,CASSWRGGKDTEAFF,TGCGCCAGCAGCTGGCGGGGAGGGAAGGACACTGAAGCTTTCTTT
TRBJ1-3,.,TRBV7-2,.,CASSLEGPRSGNTIYF,TGTGCCAGCAGCTTAGAAGGACCCCGCTCTGGAAACACCATATATTTT
TRBJ2-7,TRBD2,TRBV9,.,CASAPGGGSYEQYF,TGTGCCAGCGCCCCTGGCGGGGGCTCCTACGAGCAGTACTTC
TRBJ1-2,.,TRBV20-1,.,CSAAKTGGYTF,TGCAGTGCTGCAAAAACAGGGGGCTACACCTTC
TRBJ2-1,.,TRBV5-4,.,CASSLTSNEQFF,TGTGCCAGCAGCTTGACGAGCAATGAGCAGTTCTTC
TRBJ1-3,.,TRBV2,.,CASSQDWMAIYF,TGTGCCAGCAGCCAGGACTGGATGGCCATATATTTT
TRBJ1-5,TRBD1,TRBV30,.,CAWAGQGMSNQPQHF,TGTGCCTGGGCCGGACAGGGAATGAGCAATCAGCCCCAGCATTTT
TRBJ2-4,.,TRBV28,.,CASSLRSPAYIQYF,TGTGCCAGCAGTTTGCGGAGTCCCGCTTACATTCAGTACTTC
TRBJ1-1,.,TRBV2,.,CASSRTHEAFF,TGTGCCAGCAGTAGGACTCATGAAGCTTTCTTT
TRBJ2-3,.,TRBV29-1,once,CSVMDSFTDTQYF,TGCAGCGTGATGGACAGTTTCACAGATACGCAGTATTTT
TRBJ1-3,.,TRBV6-4,.,CASSGDLGNTIYF,TGTGCCAGCAGTGGCGATCTTGGAAACACCATATATTTT
TRBJ2-6,.,TRBV27,.,CASSLPQLGRAGANVLTF,TGTGCCAGCAGTCTACCCCAACTGGGCCGAGCTGGGGCCAACGTCCTGACTTTC